This is a list of T cell receptor beta chains from one sample in a study of T cells after yellow fever vaccination. One entry per CDR3 protein results from TCRdb running MiXCR on the 5' RACE reads. Among some 300,000 distinct CDR3 sequences listed, 8.7% were seen once. The sample was CD4+ T cells sorted from PBMCs, taken 5 days after the yellow fever booster vaccination. Receptors were obtained from a man aged 18 to 29 who received the YFV17D yellow fever vaccine. Each CDR3 is given with its conserved first and last residue. The D gene is left open where the match is weak. Clone size is shown for a subset of rows, as once, few, many or a class of expanded clone.

J gene | D gene | clone size | V gene | CDR3 protein | CDR3 DNA
TRBJ2-2 | TRBD2 | many | TRBV12-3/TRBV12-4 | CASRPTSGGTGELFF | TGTGCCAGCAGACCTACTAGCGGGGGCACCGGGGAGCTGTTTTTT
TRBJ2-4 | NA | NA | TRBV6-5 | CASSYSMWGPKNIQYF | TGTGCCAGCAGTTACTCGATGTGGGGACCCAAAAACATTCAGTACTTC
TRBJ1-5 | TRBD1 | few | TRBV4-2 | CASSQDLTGGNQPQHF | TGTGCCAGCAGCCAAGATTTGACAGGGGGAAATCAGCCCCAGCATTTT
TRBJ2-3 | TRBD2 | NA | TRBV20-1 | CSAYEPGGPPDTQYF | TGCAGTGCCTATGAACCGGGGGGGCCTCCAGATACGCAGTATTTT
TRBJ2-5 | NA | many | TRBV5-1 | CASSPAQREETQYF | TGCGCCAGCAGCCCCGCGCAGAGGGAGGAGACCCAGTACTTC
TRBJ1-5 | NA | NA | TRBV19 | CASSHYRDPGQPQHF | TGTGCCAGTTCCCACTACAGGGACCCTGGTCAGCCCCAGCATTTT
TRBJ2-3 | TRBD2 | few | TRBV20-1 | CSARGTIAGASDTQYF | TGCAGTGCTAGAGGTACCATAGCGGGGGCTTCAGATACGCAGTATTTT
TRBJ2-3 | NA | many | TRBV20-1 | CSARGGAGSTDTQYF | TGCAGTGCTAGAGGGGGGGCAGGTAGCACAGATACGCAGTATTTT
TRBJ2-5 | NA | NA | TRBV18 | CASSPQAYGEETQYF | TGTGCCAGCTCACCACAAGCGTATGGAGAAGAGACCCAGTACTTC
TRBJ2-5 | TRBD2 | NA | TRBV5-1 | CASSRSGGAKTQYF | TGCGCCAGCAGCCGAAGCGGGGGGGCGAAGACCCAGTACTTC
TRBJ1-3 | TRBD1 | few | TRBV20-1 | CSATRAGTGFGNTIYF | TGCAGTGCTACGCGAGCCGGGACAGGGTTTGGAAACACCATATATTTT
TRBJ2-1 | NA | NA | TRBV9 | CASSTRPWDEQFF | TGTGCCAGCAGCACTAGGCCTTGGGATGAGCAGTTCTTC
TRBJ1-2 | NA | many | TRBV5-6 | CASSLNYGYTF | TGTGCCAGCAGCTTGAACTATGGCTACACCTTC
TRBJ1-2 | TRBD1 | few | TRBV2 | CASRRTGLSYGYTF | TGTGCCAGCAGAAGGACAGGGCTCAGCTATGGCTACACCTTC
TRBJ2-2 | TRBD1 | few | TRBV6-1 | CASRRRPGQDSGELFF | TGTGCCAGCAGACGAAGACCGGGACAGGATTCCGGGGAGCTGTTTTTT
TRBJ2-1 | NA | many | TRBV7-2 | CASSFMSEQFF | TGTGCCAGCAGCTTTATGAGTGAGCAGTTCTTC
TRBJ2-3 | TRBD1 | few | TRBV12-3/TRBV12-4 | CASSYRDSPGHTQYF | TGTGCCAGCAGTTACCGGGACAGCCCTGGCCATACGCAGTATTTT
TRBJ2-1 | NA | few | TRBV6-5 | CASTTLRGGAYNEQFF | TGTGCCAGCACCACCCTCCGGGGAGGCGCCTACAATGAGCAGTTCTTC
TRBJ2-1 | TRBD2 | many | TRBV14 | CASRIAGGESHEQFF | TGTGCCAGCAGAATAGCGGGGGGGGAATCCCATGAGCAGTTCTTC
TRBJ2-1 | TRBD2 | many | TRBV11-2 | CASSLRGGHLYEQFF | TGTGCCAGCAGCTTACGGGGGGGCCATTTATATGAGCAGTTCTTC
TRBJ2-5 | TRBD1 | few | TRBV9 | CASSQRTGPETQYF | TGTGCCAGCAGCCAAAGGACAGGGCCGGAGACCCAGTACTTC
TRBJ2-1 | TRBD2 | NA | TRBV7-2 | CASSLVAGASGENEQFF | TGTGCCAGCAGCTTAGTTGCGGGGGCTAGCGGGGAGAATGAGCAGTTCTTC
TRBJ2-5 | NA | few | TRBV7-2 | CASSLLWLGVLETQYF | TGTGCCAGCAGCTTACTATGGCTCGGGGTTCTAGAGACCCAGTACTTC
TRBJ2-7 | TRBD2 | few | TRBV10-3 | CAISPGLDFEQYF | TGTGCCATCAGCCCGGGACTAGATTTCGAGCAGTACTTC
TRBJ1-2 | TRBD1 | few | TRBV27 | CASSLQGKNYGYTF | TGTGCCAGCAGCCTACAGGGGAAGAACTATGGCTACACCTTC
TRBJ2-5 | NA | many | TRBV7-9 | CAGGETQYF | TGTGCCGGGGGGGAGACCCAGTACTTC
TRBJ1-2 | NA | NA | TRBV10-3 | CAISVIGGYTF | TGTGCCATCAGTGTCATAGGTGGCTACACCTTC
TRBJ2-7 | NA | few | TRBV4-2 | CASSSGTSLFYEQYF | TGTGCCAGCAGTTCCGGGACAAGCCTCTTCTACGAGCAGTACTTC
TRBJ2-7 | NA | few | TRBV5-5 | CASSLPMPYEQYF | TGTGCCAGCAGCTTGCCGATGCCCTACGAGCAGTACTTC
TRBJ2-5 | NA | few | TRBV19 | CASTAGRIVGETQYF | TGTGCCAGTACCGCGGGACGCATTGTCGGAGAGACCCAGTACTTC
TRBJ1-1 | TRBD1 | few | TRBV7-2 | CASSLQDRVSEAFF | TGTGCCAGCAGCTTACAGGACAGGGTCTCTGAAGCTTTCTTT
TRBJ1-1 | TRBD1 | few | TRBV5-1 | CASSLEGRGRGTEAFF | TGCGCCAGCAGCTTGGAAGGCAGGGGGCGGGGGACTGAAGCTTTCTTT